The TCR beta chain described here comes from a study of cytomegalovirus exposure and HLA in healthy donors. Germline CDR1 LNHDA, CDR2 SQIVND (reference sequence). The CDR3 is 13 residues long. The ends were cut back, 4 bases at V and 3 bases at J, with 10 bases in the middle. Study results and limitations: Some V segments (TRBV6-2 and TRBV6-3 among them) were excluded as indistinguishable. Associated with HLA alleles at 0.05 false discovery rate in a later analysis were over 15,000 TCR beta sequences.

All donors participated as healthy donors of bone marrow. Primers for the PCR totalled 60 Vbeta and 13 Jbeta. Clones were sequenced by immunoSEQ multiplex PCR, and TCRdb holds only the in-frame ones, with some missing. Of 98,000 or so clones in the sample, about a tenth were seen once. Turning to this clone: Its antigen is not known.

The sample comprised PBMCs. The J gene is TRBJ2-7, the V gene TRBV19, with D perhaps matching TRBD1 (7 bases). This clonotype was sampled from a man aged 40-49 years in good health and CMV-seropositive. The CDR3 loop reads CASSTQGGYEQYF. The CDR3 DNA sequence: TGTGCCAGTAGTACCCAGGGGGGCTACGAGCAGTACTTC.